The 2 T cell receptor beta chains in this list originate from one sample, sequenced in a study of CD8 T cells in ankylosing spondylitis. TCRdb independently ran MiXCR on the 5' RACE reads; one entry per CDR3 protein. Among more than 150,000 distinct CDR3 sequences listed, roughly 18% were seen once. The sample comprised blood, either unsorted or a sorted T cell fraction (not recorded which). Receptors were obtained from a male donor under 35 with ankylosing spondylitis or in good health (not recorded which).

This clonotype was seen many times. The CDR3 is CASSAGTDVYGYTF. The DNA of the CDR3 is TGTGCCAGCAGCGCCGGGACGGATGTCTATGGCTACACCTTC. This rearrangement joins TRBV7-3 to TRBJ1-2, with TRBD1 as a possible D gene (5 bases). The CDR3 has 14 amino acids. With 5 bases removed from V and 4 bases from J, the gap between germline ends came to 14 bases. Germline CDR1 reads SGHTA; CDR2 reads FQGTGA.

This clonotype was seen repeatedly, ten times or more. The chain links TRBV30 to TRBJ2-1; 9 bases fit TRBD2. With 7 bases clipped from V and 2 bases from J, the junction kept 6 bases outside the gene matches. The CDR3 length is 14 residues. Germline values: CDR1 GTSNPN, CDR2 SVGIG (reference sequence). The CDR3 sequence: CALPIAGAYNEQFF. As DNA, the CDR3 is TGTGCCTTGCCCATAGCGGGAGCCTACAATGAGCAGTTCTTC.